Following are 18 T cell receptor beta chains from one sample sequenced in a study of neurological immune-mediated disorders. From the 5' RACE reads, TCRdb called clonotypes with MiXCR, one entry per CDR3 protein. Of more than 50,000 distinct CDR3 sequences listed, around 3.8% were seen once; the top ten hold less than 2.5%. The sample taken for sequencing was PBMCs. The receptors were sampled from a woman between 50 and 59 years old with multiple sclerosis.

This clonotype was recorded once. This sequence may be a read error, since a much larger clone differs from it by one base. The rearrangement links TRBV28 to TRBJ1-1; TRBD1 matches 7 bases. The V gene's germline CDR1 is MDHEN and CDR2 SYDVKM. This CDR3 region has 13 residues. With 6 bases clipped from V and 4 bases from J, the junction kept 5 bases outside the gene matches. This CDR3 reads CASRRKGATEAFF. The DNA for the CDR3 is TGTGCCAGCAGGCGAAAGGGGGCCACTGAAGCTTTCTTT.

This clonotype was seen at least ten times. J is TRBJ2-1 and V is TRBV7-9; perhaps D is TRBD1 or TRBD2 (5 bases each). The CDR3 length is 15 residues. Between the trimmed V and J ends, which lost 3 bases and 0 bases, there was a span of 9 bases. From germline, CDR1 is SEHNR and CDR2 FQNEAQ (reference sequence). The CDR3 protein is CASSFEGSSYNEQFF. The CDR3 nucleotides read TGTGCCAGCAGCTTCGAGGGGAGCTCCTACAATGAGCAGTTCTTC.

In this sample, this clonotype turned up a few times. The chain uses TRBV5-1 and TRBJ2-7; TRBD2 is a possible D gene (7 bases). CDR3 length: 15 amino acids. Per the germline V gene, CDR1 is SGHRS and CDR2 is YFSETQ. V was shortened by 4 bases and J by 5 bases, with 19 bases between the two germline ends. The CDR3, as DNA: TGCGCCAGCAGCACTGGGGGCGGGAGAGGCCACGAGCAGTACTTC. This gives the protein CASSTGGGRGHEQYF.

This clonotype was observed a few times. The chain links TRBV15 to TRBJ2-1; TRBD2 agrees at 7 bases. The germline gives CDR1 LNHNV, CDR2 YYDKDF (reference sequence). The CDR3 length is 16 residues. J gave up 7 bases and V 0 bases, and 9 bases lay outside the gene matches. The CDR3 loop reads CATSREKSWGGNEQFF. CDR3 in DNA: TGTGCCACCAGCAGAGAGAAAAGTTGGGGGGGTAATGAGCAGTTCTTC.

This clonotype was observed a few times. The chain joins TRBV7-8 to TRBJ2-3; 8 bases map to TRBD1. V lost 4 bases to trimming and J lost 0 bases; unmatched junction nucleotides: 9. The CDR3 is 17 residues long. Per the germline V gene, CDR1 is SGHVS and CDR2 is FQNEAQ. CDR3 sequence (DNA): TGTGCCAGCAGCTCACTTACAGGGGGTAGTAGCACAGATACGCAGTATTTT. It yields the protein CASSSLTGGSSTDTQYF. Filled out from reference TRBV7-8 and TRBJ2-3, the complete variable domain reads GAGVSQSPRYKVAKRGQDVALRCDPISGHVSLFWYQQALGQGPEFLTYFQNEAQLDKSGLPSDRFFAERPEGSVSTLKIQRTQQEDSAVYLCASSSLTGGSSTDTQYFGPGTRLTVL.

This clonotype has a count of ten or more. The chain is built from TRBV5-1 and TRBJ2-7, with TRBD1 as a possible D gene (5 bases). Trimming stripped 0 bases from V and 0 bases from J, with 7 bases between. This CDR3 comprises 14 residues. Germline V gene lookup returns CDR1 SGHRS and CDR2 YFSETQ. The CDR3: CASSLEGLSYEQYF. The CDR3 DNA sequence: TGCGCCAGCAGCTTGGAGGGGCTCTCCTACGAGCAGTACTTC.

This clonotype was detected ten times or more. The chain uses TRBV6-6 and TRBJ2-6, with D unclear. Trimming took 6 bases from V and 13 from J, leaving 13 bases between them. Looked up from germline, CDR1 is MNHNY and CDR2 is SVGAGI (reference sequence). The CDR3 has 12 amino acids. The CDR3 here is CASRTLPTVLTF. The CDR3 DNA is TGTGCCAGCAGGACCCTGCCAACTGTCCTGACTTTC.

This clonotype has at least ten counts. V is TRBV20-1 and J is TRBJ2-1; no clear D. Per germline, CDR1 DFQATT and CDR2 SNEGSKA (reference sequence). The CDR3 has 15 amino acids. V lost 3 bases, J lost 0 bases, and 12 bases lay in between. CDR3 sequence reads: CSARVAWSSYNEQFF. The CDR3 DNA reads as TGCAGTGCTAGGGTCGCATGGAGCTCCTACAATGAGCAGTTCTTC.

This clonotype was detected many times. This sequence joins TRBV20-1 and TRBJ1-5; 9 nucleotides align to TRBD1. Germline V CDR1 and CDR2: DFQATT, SNEGSKA (reference sequence). The V segment lost 5 bases and the J segment 5 bases; nucleotides outside the gene matches: 19. This CDR3 has 18 residues. The CDR3 region is CSARGLGVTGGNYQPQHF. The CDR3 nucleotides are TGCAGTGCTCGCGGCCTCGGGGTGACAGGGGGAAACTATCAGCCCCAGCATTTT.

This clonotype was observed at least ten times. The rearrangement joins TRBV14 to TRBJ2-1, with D hard to call. Germline CDR1 is SGHDN and CDR2 is FVKESK. V lost 1 base and J lost 0, with 7 bases in between. The CDR3 has 15 amino acids. CDR3 loop: CASSQGWSSYNEQFF. The DNA of the CDR3 is TGTGCCAGCAGCCAAGGGTGGAGCTCCTACAATGAGCAGTTCTTC.

This clonotype came up a few times. The CDR3 ends on some other residue instead of the conserved phenylalanine or tryptophan, so this is likely a read error. The chain combines TRBV15 with TRBJ1-2; possibly TRBD1 for D (5 bases). Germline CDR1 and CDR2: LNHNV and YYDKDF (reference sequence). This CDR3 spans 13 amino acids. V shed 1 base and J shed 5 bases, with 8 bases lying between them. CDR3 amino acids: CATSRVGAYGYTC. CDR3 bases: TGTGCCACCAGCAGAGTCGGGGCGTATGGCTACACCTGC.

This clonotype has only a few counts. One junction end does not reproduce the germline sequence, and a read error may be involved. V is TRBV30 and J is TRBJ1-5; no clear D gene. The CDR3 is made up of 18 amino acids. CDR1 GTSNPN and CDR2 SVGIG come from the germline V gene (reference sequence). CDR3: CAWSTGFGSGQAGQPQNF. DNA of the CDR3: TGTGCCTGGAGTACTGGCTTTGGTTCCGGTCAGGCTGGTCAGCCCCAGAATTTT.

This clonotype has ten or more counts. This rearrangement joins TRBV6-2 or TRBV6-3 to TRBJ2-7, with D perhaps matching TRBD1 (6 bases). Germline V gene data show CDR1 as MNHEY and CDR2 as SVGEGT. The V gene lost 0 bases and the J gene lost 4 bases, with 10 bases spanning the gap. The CDR3 totals 14 residues. The CDR3 loop reads CASSYSSGEYEQYF. The CDR3 DNA reads as TGTGCCAGCAGTTACTCGTCAGGGGAGTACGAGCAGTACTTC.

This clonotype showed up many times. At one of its ends the junction is not consistent with the germline gene, which may arise from a read error. The chain recombines TRBV20-1 with TRBJ1-6, with a possible D match to TRBD1 (5 bases). Germline CDR1 reads DFQATT; CDR2 reads SNEGSKA (reference sequence). The CDR3 covers 13 residues. CDR3 in amino acids: CSVKAGPQSPLNF. As DNA, the CDR3 is TGCAGTGTAAAGGCGGGACCCCAGTCACCCCTCAACTTT.

This clonotype was seen repeatedly, ten times or more. The J gene is TRBJ1-1, the V gene TRBV29-1; no reliable D call. Germline V gene data show CDR1 as SQVTM and CDR2 as ANQGSEA. V was shortened by 8 bases and J by 0 bases, with 7 bases between the two germline ends. This CDR3 region has 11 residues. The CDR3 nucleotides are TGCAGCACTCAGATGAACACTGAAGCTTTCTTT. This encodes CSTQMNTEAFF. The entire variable domain, with the rest obtained from reference TRBV29-1 and TRBJ1-1, is as follows: SAVISQKPSRDICQRGTSLTIQCQVDSQVTMMFWYRQQPGQSLTLIATANQGSEATYESGFVIDKFPISRPNLTFSTLTVSNMSPEDSSIYLCSTQMNTEAFFGQGTRLTVV.

The V call is TRBV6-1, the J call TRBJ1-1, with a weak D call TRBD1 (5 bases). The germline gives CDR1 MNHNS, CDR2 SASEGT. The CDR3 spans 14 residues. Trimming removed 5 bases at V and 4 bases at J, with 14 bases between. CDR3 region: CASSPGYSGTEAFF. In nucleotides, the CDR3 is TGTGCCAGCAGTCCAGGGTATTCGGGCACTGAAGCTTTCTTT.

This clonotype has a count of ten or more. The chain couples TRBV20-1 to TRBJ1-5; TRBD1 might be the D (5 bases). CDR3 length: 13 amino acids. Per the germline V gene, CDR1 is DFQATT and CDR2 is SNEGSKA (reference sequence). The V end was cut by 6 bases, the J end by 4 bases, with 13 bases between. The CDR3 here is CSARGEGNQPQHF. CDR3 nucleotide sequence: TGCAGTGCCCGAGGGGAGGGAAATCAGCCCCAGCATTTT.

The chain links TRBV14 to TRBJ2-1; 9 bases are shared with TRBD2. J lost 10 bases, V lost 4 bases, and 11 bases had no gene match. The germline gives CDR1 SGHDN, CDR2 FVKESK. The CDR3 is 15 amino acids. This CDR3 reads CASSPLAGGNLEQFF. CDR3 sequence (DNA): TGTGCCAGCAGCCCCCTGGCGGGGGGGAACTTGGAGCAGTTCTTC. The full variable domain, with the rest looked up from reference TRBV14 and TRBJ2-1, is EAGVTQFPSHSVIEKGQTVTLRCDPISGHDNLYWYRRVMGKEIKFLLHFVKESKQDESGMPNNRFLAERTGGTYSTLKVQPAELEDSGVYFCASSPLAGGNLEQFFGPGTRLTVL.